These 18 T cell receptor beta chains were sequenced from one sample in a study of blood T cell repertoires in COVID-19. The table came from immunoSEQ multiplex PCR; TCRdb's copy has only in-frame clones and leaves some out. This table holds over 70,000 clones, roughly 80% found once. Sequenced material: peripheral blood. The receptors originated from a human donor in a cohort sampled during active COVID-19.

The V call is TRBV18, the J call TRBJ1-1, with 7 positions matching TRBD1. V was pared by 3 bases and J by 14 bases, with 12 bases of the junction left unmatched. Germline CDR1 reads KGHSH; CDR2 reads LQKENI. The CDR3 runs to 13 residues. The CDR3 DNA reads as TGTGCCAGCTCACCCTCCTCCGCGACAGGGTCATTCTTT. This sequence encodes CASSPSSATGSFF.

The chain couples TRBV12-3 or TRBV12-4 to TRBJ1-1, with D hard to call. The CDR3 is 13 amino acids. The V end lost 1 base, the J end lost 8 bases, and 11 bases lay between the germline ends. The CDR3 DNA reads TGTGCCAGCAGTTTAGTGGGCGCGTCGGAAGCTTTCTTT. Encoded protein: CASSLVGASEAFF.

V usage is TRBV7-3 and J usage is TRBJ2-3; possible D gene TRBD2, 6 bases. Germline CDR1 SGHTA, CDR2 FQGTGA. This CDR3 has 14 residues. V gave up 2 bases and J gave up 4 bases, with 10 bases separating them. CDR3 amino acids: CASSLSGAPDTQYF. CDR3 nucleotides: TGTGCCAGCAGCTTATCGGGAGCGCCAGATACGCAGTATTTT.

The rearrangement joins TRBV7-2 to TRBJ1-5; 8 nucleotides line up with TRBD1. The germline V gene encodes CDR1 SGHTA and CDR2 FQGNSA. This CDR3 is 15 amino acids long. J gave up 6 bases and V 5 bases, and 9 bases lay outside the gene matches. The CDR3 here is CASSPVRGRGQPQHF. The CDR3 region has the DNA TGTGCCAGCAGCCCCGTCAGGGGGCGCGGTCAGCCCCAGCATTTT.

In regard to this clone: The junction departs from germline at one end; a sequencing error may be responsible. The V gene is TRBV4-1, the J gene TRBJ2-3, with 12 bases fitting TRBD2. This CDR3 contains 16 residues. Germline V gives CDR1 MGHRA, CDR2 YSYEKL. DNA for the CDR3: TGCGCCAGCAGTCAAGTGCTAGCGGGAGGGCCAGATACGCAGTATTTT. The encoded protein is CASSQVLAGGPDTQYF.

The chain links TRBV7-2 to TRBJ2-7, with D maybe TRBD1 (6 bases). The CDR3 extends over 13 amino acids. Germline CDR1 is SGHTA and CDR2 is FQGNSA. V was pared by 4 bases and J by 6 bases, with 13 bases between. Here the CDR3 reads CASSYGSRGEQYF. The CDR3 DNA reads as TGTGCCAGCAGCTATGGGTCCAGGGGCGAGCAGTACTTC. Combining the CDR3 with reference TRBV7-2 and TRBJ2-7 gives the whole variable domain GAGVSQSPSNKVTEKGKDVELRCDPISGHTALYWYRQSLGQGLEFLIYFQGNSAPDKSGLPSDRFSAERTGGSVSTLTIQRTQQEDSAVYLCASSYGSRGEQYFGPGTRLTVT.

V gene TRBV5-5 combines with J gene TRBJ2-1, with D tentatively TRBD1 (5 bases). V lost 4 bases and J 9 bases, leaving 14 bases between the germline ends. The CDR3 length is 13 residues. Germline CDR1 is SGHKS and CDR2 is YYEKEE (reference sequence). This CDR3 reads CASSATQVAEQFF. The CDR3 DNA sequence: TGTGCCAGCAGCGCTACACAGGTAGCTGAGCAGTTCTTC.

This chain uses TRBV21-1 with TRBJ2-1; TRBD2, as called in the table, went unchecked against the DNA. TRBV21-1 is a recognized pseudogene. The CDR3 has 16 residues. This CDR3 reads CASSKNSGSSYNEQFF. The CDR3 DNA is TGTGCCAGCAGCAAAAATAGCGGGAGCTCCTACAATGAGCAGTTCTTC.

V usage is TRBV28 and J usage is TRBJ1-6; tentative D call: TRBD1 (6 bases). The ends were cut back, 6 bases at V and 6 bases at J, with 9 bases in the middle. Germline values: CDR1 MDHEN, CDR2 SYDVKM. The CDR3 loop spans 13 amino acids. CDR3 bases: TGTGCCAGCAGACGGACAGCTAATTCACCCCTCCACTTT. Translated, it gives CASRRTANSPLHF.

V and J are TRBV9 and TRBJ2-1; tentative D call: TRBD2 (6 bases). Looked up from germline, CDR1 is SGDLS and CDR2 is YYNGEE. There are 14 residues in the CDR3. V lost 2 bases and J 5 bases, leaving 11 bases between the germline ends. The chain's CDR3 is CASSVRDLHNEQFF. In nucleotides, the CDR3 is TGTGCCAGCAGCGTCCGGGACTTACACAATGAGCAGTTCTTC.

This chain links TRBV5-1 with TRBJ2-1; 8 bases fit TRBD2. The ends lost 1 base at V and 1 base at J; junction bases unmatched: 4. Germline V lookup: CDR1 SGHRS, CDR2 YFSETQ. The CDR3 runs 16 residues. CDR3 region: CASSLLAGISYNEQFF. The CDR3 bases are TGCGCCAGCAGCTTGTTAGCGGGAATTTCCTACAATGAGCAGTTCTTC.

The V call is TRBV18, the J call TRBJ2-3, with TRBD1 matching 7 bases. The CDR3 is 16 amino acids. V shed 3 bases and J 1 base; nucleotides not matched to a gene: 7. CDR1 is KGHSH and CDR2 is LQKENI in the germline V gene. The CDR3 region has the DNA TGTGCCAGCTCACCCACCCGGGACAGCCGCACAGATACGCAGTATTTT. Protein sequence: CASSPTRDSRTDTQYF.

The sample holds one count of this clone. The J gene is TRBJ2-2, the V gene TRBV9; 16 positions agree with TRBD2. Trimming at V came to 2 bases and at J to 13 bases, leaving 8 bases not matched to a gene. The CDR3 is 16 residues long. CDR1 and CDR2 from the germline V gene are SGDLS and YYNGEE. The DNA for the CDR3 is TGTGCCAGCAGCGTCGGGACTAGCGGGAGGGCCTGGCGGCTGTTTTTT. It translates to CASSVGTSGRAWRLFF.

The chain employs TRBV5-1 and TRBJ2-7; D perhaps matches TRBD1 (5 bases). CDR1 is SGHRS, CDR2 YFSETQ, per germline. The CDR3 has 15 residues. V was shortened by 0 bases and J by 0 bases, with 10 bases between the two germline ends. CDR3: CASSLADSPSYEQYF. CDR3 sequence (DNA): TGCGCCAGCAGCTTGGCTGACAGCCCCTCCTACGAGCAGTACTTC.

The J gene is TRBJ1-5, the V gene TRBV9; unclear D gene. The CDR3 runs 14 residues. The germline V gene encodes CDR1 SGDLS and CDR2 YYNGEE. V was trimmed by 4 bases and J by 2 bases, leaving 10 bases between them. Here the CDR3 DNA reads TGTGCCAGCAGCCGAGAGGAAGGCAATCAGCCCCAGCATTTT. This codes for CASSREEGNQPQHF.

A few counts support this clone. The V call is TRBV5-4, the J call TRBJ1-2; perhaps TRBD1 as D (5 bases). Looked up from germline, CDR1 is SGHNT and CDR2 is YYREEE (reference sequence). With 4 bases removed from V and 0 bases from J, the gap between germline ends came to 10 bases. This CDR3 comprises 14 residues. The CDR3 bases are TGTGCCAGCAGCCCCAGACAGCCTAACTATGGCTACACCTTC. As protein: CASSPRQPNYGYTF.

The V gene is TRBV5-4, the J gene TRBJ2-4; 7 positions agree with TRBD1. Germline V gene data show CDR1 as SGHNT and CDR2 as YYREEE (reference sequence). V was pared by 4 bases and J by 0 bases, with 4 bases of the junction left unmatched. The CDR3 consists of 15 residues. Here the CDR3 reads CASSADRVAKNIQYF. As DNA, the CDR3 is TGTGCCAGCAGCGCTGACAGGGTAGCCAAAAACATTCAGTACTTC.

V and J are TRBV7-2 and TRBJ2-3; 8 bases are shared with TRBD1. The CDR3 runs to 14 residues. Unmatched junction bases numbered 3, after V lost 1 base and J lost 6 bases. Germline loops: CDR1 SGHTA, CDR2 FQGNSA. The CDR3 is CASSLGAGGDTQYF. CDR3 in DNA: TGTGCCAGCAGCTTAGGGGCAGGGGGCGATACGCAGTATTTT.